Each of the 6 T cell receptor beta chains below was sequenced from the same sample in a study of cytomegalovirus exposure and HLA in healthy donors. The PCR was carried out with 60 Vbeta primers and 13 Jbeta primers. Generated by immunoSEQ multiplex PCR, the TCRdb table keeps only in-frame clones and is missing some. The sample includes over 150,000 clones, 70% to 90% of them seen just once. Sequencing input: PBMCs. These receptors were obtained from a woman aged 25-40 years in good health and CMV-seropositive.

This CDR3 is CASSPAGRHTEAFF. The CDR3 coding sequence is TGTGCCAGCAGTCCCGCGGGGAGACACACTGAAGCTTTCTTT. The V and J genes are TRBV7-9 and TRBJ1-1; no firm D call. The CDR3 has 14 amino acids. Germline CDR1 is SEHNR and CDR2 is FQNEAQ (reference sequence). Trimming stripped 6 bases from V and 3 bases from J, with 14 bases between.

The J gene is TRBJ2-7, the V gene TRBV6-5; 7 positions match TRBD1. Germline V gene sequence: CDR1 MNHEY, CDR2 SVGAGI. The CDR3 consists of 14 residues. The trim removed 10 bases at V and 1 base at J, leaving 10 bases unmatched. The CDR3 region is CATYRDRYSYEQYF. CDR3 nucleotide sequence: TGTGCCACCTACCGGGACAGATATTCCTACGAGCAGTACTTC.

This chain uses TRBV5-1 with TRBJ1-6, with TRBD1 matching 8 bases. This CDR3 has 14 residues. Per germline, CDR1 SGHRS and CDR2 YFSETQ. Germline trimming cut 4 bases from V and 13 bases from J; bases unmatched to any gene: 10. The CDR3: CASSVDRGNFPLHF. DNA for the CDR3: TGCGCCAGCAGCGTTGACAGGGGAAATTTTCCCCTCCACTTT.

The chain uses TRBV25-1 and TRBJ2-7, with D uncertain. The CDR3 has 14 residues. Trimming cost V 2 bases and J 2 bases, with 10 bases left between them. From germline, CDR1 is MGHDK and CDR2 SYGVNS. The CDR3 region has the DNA TGTGCCAGCAGTGAAGGGTCAGGAACCTACGAGCAGTACTTC. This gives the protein CASSEGSGTYEQYF.

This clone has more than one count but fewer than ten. CDR3 sequence (DNA): TGTGCCAGCAGCTTCCTAATCAGGGGGAACACTGAAGCTTTCTTT. This gives the protein CASSFLIRGNTEAFF. The chain joins TRBV5-6 to TRBJ1-1; D is possibly TRBD1 (6 bases). V was clipped by 2 bases and J by 1 base, with 12 bases between them. The CDR3 loop spans 15 amino acids. The germline CDR1 and CDR2 sequences are SGHDT and YYEEEE.

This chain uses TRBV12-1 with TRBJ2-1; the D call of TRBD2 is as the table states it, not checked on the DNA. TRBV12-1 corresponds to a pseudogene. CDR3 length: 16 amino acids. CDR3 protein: CASSFARLAPYNEQFF. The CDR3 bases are TGTGCCAGCAGCTTTGCGAGGCTAGCACCCTACAATGAGCAGTTCTTC.